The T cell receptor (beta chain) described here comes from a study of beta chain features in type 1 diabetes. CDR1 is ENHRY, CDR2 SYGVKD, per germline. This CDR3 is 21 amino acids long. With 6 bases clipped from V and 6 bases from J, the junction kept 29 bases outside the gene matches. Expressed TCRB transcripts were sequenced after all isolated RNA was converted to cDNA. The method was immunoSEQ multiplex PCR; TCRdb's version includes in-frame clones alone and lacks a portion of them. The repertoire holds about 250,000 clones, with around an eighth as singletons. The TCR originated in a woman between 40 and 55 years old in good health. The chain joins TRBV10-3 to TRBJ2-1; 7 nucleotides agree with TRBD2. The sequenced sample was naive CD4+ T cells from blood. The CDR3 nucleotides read TGTGCCATCAGCTCCTCCCCTCGTGGAGCGGGGCATAGCACGGTTTTCAATGAGCAGTTCTTC. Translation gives CAISSSPRGAGHSTVFNEQFF.